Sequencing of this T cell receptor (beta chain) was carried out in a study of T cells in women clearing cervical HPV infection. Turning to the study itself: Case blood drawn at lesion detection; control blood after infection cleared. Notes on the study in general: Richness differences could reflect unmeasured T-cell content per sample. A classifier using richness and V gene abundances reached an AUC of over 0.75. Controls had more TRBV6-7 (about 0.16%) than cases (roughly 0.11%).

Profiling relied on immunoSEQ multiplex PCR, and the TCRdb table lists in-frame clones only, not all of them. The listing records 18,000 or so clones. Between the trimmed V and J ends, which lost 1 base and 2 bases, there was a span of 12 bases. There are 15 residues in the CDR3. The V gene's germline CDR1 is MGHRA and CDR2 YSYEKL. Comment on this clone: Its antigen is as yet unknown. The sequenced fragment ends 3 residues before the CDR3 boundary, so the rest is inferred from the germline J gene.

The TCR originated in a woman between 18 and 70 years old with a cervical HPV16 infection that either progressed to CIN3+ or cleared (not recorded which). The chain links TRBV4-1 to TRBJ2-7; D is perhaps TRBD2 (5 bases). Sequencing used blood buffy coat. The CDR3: CASSQGGLSAYEQYF. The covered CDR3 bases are TGCGCCAGCAGCCAAGGAGGACTTTCGGCCTACGAG.